This T cell receptor beta chain was documented in a study of post-analysis software for immune sequencing data. General observations from the study: Among roughly five TRBV segments more frequent in patients than controls were TRBV5-6, TRBV5-1 and TRBV20-1. F-measure co-clustering was strong for batch-matched samples. There was significantly lower normalized Chao1 diversity in multiple sclerosis patients than in controls.

This clonotype was counted between two and nine times. Its target is not known. Unmatched junction bases numbered 3, after V lost 2 bases and J lost 4 bases. This CDR3 region has 15 residues. Germline V gene lookup returns CDR1 LGHNA and CDR2 YNFKEQ. Prepared libraries of TCR beta cDNA carried unique molecular identifiers. TCRdb independently ran MiXCR on the PCR reads; one entry per CDR3 protein. The data show about half a million distinct CDR3 sequences, 45% seen once. The TCR comes from a girl aged 5-17 years with multiple sclerosis. The material sequenced was blood. The genes are TRBV4-2 and TRBJ2-5; 11 bases fit TRBD1. CDR3: CASSQSGTGGETQYF. The CDR3 DNA sequence: TGTGCCAGCAGCCAATCCGGGACAGGGGGAGAGACCCAGTACTTC.